This record covers a single T cell receptor beta chain. Both 60 Vbeta primers and 13 Jbeta primers went into the PCR. Assay: immunoSEQ multiplex PCR; the TCRdb copy retains only in-frame clones and omits some. The sample includes tens of thousands of clones, approximately 89% seen only once; the top ten take over 8.5%. The data belong to a study of cytomegalovirus exposure and HLA in healthy donors. The CDR3 covers 15 residues. Germline lookup yields CDR1 WNHNN and CDR2 SYGVQD (reference sequence). Between the trimmed V and J ends, which lost 2 bases and 6 bases, there was a span of 17 bases. This sequence was found in a man aged 25 to 40 in good health and CMV-seropositive. This rearrangement joins TRBV10-1 to TRBJ2-7; maybe TRBD2 (5 bases). Sequencing was done on a sample of PBMCs. CDR3 coding DNA: TGCGCCAGCAGTGAGGCTAGCTCCCGGTCCGGCGAGCAGTACTTC. Its translation: CASSEASSRSGEQYF.